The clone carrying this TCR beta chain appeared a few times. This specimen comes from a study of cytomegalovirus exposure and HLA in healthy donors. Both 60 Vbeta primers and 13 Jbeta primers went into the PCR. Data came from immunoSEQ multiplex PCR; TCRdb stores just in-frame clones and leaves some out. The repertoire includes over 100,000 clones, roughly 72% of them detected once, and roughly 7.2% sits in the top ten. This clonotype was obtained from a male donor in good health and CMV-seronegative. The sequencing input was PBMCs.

Here the CDR3 reads CASGRGGETQYF. CDR3 bases: TGTGCCAGCGGGAGAGGAGGAGAGACCCAGTACTTC. The rearrangement uses TRBV9 and TRBJ2-5, with a weak D call TRBD2 (5 bases). In germline, CDR1 is SGDLS, CDR2 YYNGEE. The CDR3 contains 12 residues. V was cut by 7 bases and J by 4 bases, with 11 bases left in between.